Presented here are 27 T cell receptor beta chains from one specimen sequenced in a study of chemoradiotherapy in HPV16-positive cancers. Generated by immunoSEQ multiplex PCR, the TCRdb table keeps only in-frame clones and is missing some. Of approximately 15,000 clones in the sample, roughly 79% were seen once. The sample here was taken from a patient who underwent chemoradiotherapy. The origin of the receptors is a human donor with HPV-associated anogenital cancer.

The chain employs TRBV9 and TRBJ2-7; D might be TRBD2 (6 bases). CDR1 and CDR2 from the germline V gene are SGDLS and YYNGEE. This CDR3 spans 14 amino acids. V lost 0 bases to trimming and J lost 3 bases, with 10 bases between them. CDR3 nucleotides: TGTGCCAGCAGCGTAGCCCCGGGGGACTACGAGCAGTACTTC. Translated, it gives CASSVAPGDYEQYF.

This chain uses TRBV28 with TRBJ2-7; TRBD2 matches at 7 bases. J was trimmed by 1 base and V by 4 bases; bases with no gene match: 7. Germline assignment: CDR1 MDHEN and CDR2 SYDVKM. The CDR3 is 15 residues long. The CDR3 reads CASSWGGSSSYEQYF. DNA for the CDR3: TGTGCCAGCAGTTGGGGGGGGAGTTCTTCCTACGAGCAGTACTTC.

The chain recombines TRBV5-6 with TRBJ2-7; D remains unclear. Trimming stripped 4 bases from V and 4 bases from J, with 6 bases between. The CDR3 covers 11 residues. Looked up from germline, CDR1 is SGHDT and CDR2 is YYEEEE. The CDR3 DNA reads TGTGCCAGCAGCGTCAATTACGAGCAGTACTTC. Protein sequence: CASSVNYEQYF.

This chain joins TRBV5-1 and TRBJ2-6; a possible D gene is TRBD2 (6 bases). The CDR3 contains 17 residues. Trimming took 7 bases from V and 1 from J, leaving 18 bases between them. Germline-derived CDR1 and CDR2 are SGHRS and YFSETQ. CDR3 residues: CASYSGGLGSGANVLTF. DNA for the CDR3: TGCGCCAGCTACTCTGGGGGGTTGGGGTCTGGGGCCAACGTCCTGACTTTC.

This clone was counted a single time. The gene calls are TRBV5-1 and TRBJ1-4; tentatively, D is TRBD1 (5 bases). Per the germline V gene, CDR1 is SGHRS and CDR2 is YFSETQ. This CDR3 has 16 residues. The V gene lost 1 base and the J gene lost 3 bases, with 13 bases spanning the gap. CDR3 DNA sequence: TGCGCCAGCAGCTTGTTCGGGGGTGCGGCTAATGAAAAACTGTTTTTT. Encoded protein: CASSLFGGAANEKLFF.

The rearrangement uses TRBV7-9 and TRBJ1-1, with TRBD1 matching 10 bases. The ends lost 5 bases at V and 0 bases at J; junction bases unmatched: 9. The CDR3 is 17 amino acids. Germline V lookup: CDR1 SEHNR, CDR2 FQNEAQ (reference sequence). CDR3 protein: CASSKGQGLLLNTEAFF. The CDR3, as DNA: TGTGCCAGCAGCAAGGGACAGGGGTTACTTTTGAACACTGAAGCTTTCTTT. Looking up the rest from reference TRBV7-9 and TRBJ1-1 gives the full variable domain: DTGVSQNPRHKITKRGQNVTFRCDPISEHNRLYWYRQTLGQGPEFLTYFQNEAQLEKSRLLSDRFSAERPKGSFSTLEIQRTEQGDSAMYLCASSKGQGLLLNTEAFFGQGTRLTVV.

This clone was observed once. The chain recombines TRBV7-2 with TRBJ2-5, with TRBD2 matching over 9 bases. This CDR3 is 17 amino acids long. The V gene's germline CDR1 is SGHTA and CDR2 FQGNSA. V gave up 0 bases and J gave up 7 bases; unmatched junction bases: 12. CDR3 amino acids: CASSLAVVSGGLGTQYF. The CDR3 DNA reads TGTGCCAGCAGCTTAGCGGTGGTTAGCGGGGGATTGGGGACCCAGTACTTC.

The CDR3 here is CASSLVEGINTEAFF. The CDR3 region has the DNA TGTGCCAGCAGCTTGGTCGAGGGGATTAACACTGAAGCTTTCTTT. This chain connects TRBV5-6 to TRBJ1-1, with D possibly being TRBD1 (5 bases). Per germline, CDR1 SGHDT and CDR2 YYEEEE. V was trimmed by 0 bases and J by 2 bases, leaving 11 bases between them. The CDR3 is 15 residues long.

The chain links TRBV9 to TRBJ1-4; 7 positions match TRBD1. CDR1 is SGDLS and CDR2 is YYNGEE in the germline V gene. V lost 2 bases and J lost 8; bases outside the gene matches: 9. The CDR3 sequence is 15 residues long. The CDR3 sequence is CASSVQTGEGEKLFF. In DNA, the CDR3 is TGTGCCAGCAGCGTTCAAACAGGGGAAGGGGAAAAACTGTTTTTT. Full variable domain (missing parts from reference TRBV9 and TRBJ1-4): DSGVTQTPKHLITATGQRVTLRCSPRSGDLSVYWYQQSLDQGLQFLIQYYNGEERAKGNILERFSAQQFPDLHSELNLSSLELGDSALYFCASSVQTGEGEKLFFGSGTQLSVL.

This chain uses TRBV27 with TRBJ2-1; D might be TRBD2 (5 bases). The CDR3 extends over 14 amino acids. Germline V lookup: CDR1 MNHEY, CDR2 SMNVEV (reference sequence). V lost 2 bases and J 2 bases, leaving 7 bases between the germline ends. As DNA, the CDR3 is TGTGCCAGCAGTTTACGGGGTCCCTACAATGAGCAGTTCTTC. It codes for CASSLRGPYNEQFF.

This clone was counted between two and nine times. The rearrangement links TRBV25-1 to TRBJ1-4; D is uncertain. The CDR3 runs 12 residues. Germline-derived CDR1 and CDR2 are MGHDK and SYGVNS. V was cut by 6 bases and J by 10 bases, with 12 bases left in between. This CDR3 reads CASSPTLGKLFF. CDR3 nucleotides: TGTGCCAGCAGCCCAACGTTGGGAAAACTGTTTTTT.

This sequence joins TRBV4-3 and TRBJ2-7; TRBD2 matches 9 bases. The CDR3 has 15 amino acids. The V and J ends lost 4 bases and 2 bases, in that order; junction bases with no gene match: 6. Looked up from germline, CDR1 is LGHNA and CDR2 is YSLEER. CDR3 protein: CASSLNSGGAYEQYF. CDR3 in DNA: TGCGCCAGCAGCCTTAATAGCGGGGGAGCCTACGAGCAGTACTTC.

This clone was seen a handful of times. The chain employs TRBV4-3 and TRBJ1-1; no firm D call. CDR3 length: 13 residues. V dropped 0 bases and J dropped 5 bases, with 7 bases sitting between them. Germline CDR1 reads LGHNA; CDR2 reads YSLEER. The CDR3 spells CASSQEAETEAFF. The CDR3 DNA reads as TGCGCCAGCAGCCAAGAGGCGGAGACTGAAGCTTTCTTT.

V is TRBV27 and J is TRBJ1-5; TRBD1 aligns across 8 bases. Germline V gene data show CDR1 as MNHEY and CDR2 as SMNVEV (reference sequence). CDR3 length equals 15 residues. V lost 3 bases to trimming and J lost 5 bases; unmatched junction nucleotides: 6. CDR3 sequence reads: CASSFTGGGDQPQHF. CDR3 DNA sequence: TGTGCCAGCAGTTTCACAGGGGGAGGGGATCAGCCCCAGCATTTT.

This chain connects TRBV28 to TRBJ2-7; TRBD1 is a possible D gene (8 bases). V was clipped by 3 bases and J by 4 bases, with 13 bases between them. The CDR3 consists of 14 residues. CDR1 is MDHEN, CDR2 SYDVKM, per germline. CDR3 protein: CASSFGQGGYEQYF. DNA of the CDR3: TGTGCCAGCAGTTTTGGACAGGGAGGGTACGAGCAGTACTTC.

The chain uses TRBV7-9 and TRBJ1-1; the D gene is possibly TRBD1 (5 bases). V lost 2 bases and J lost 1, with 8 bases in between. Germline values: CDR1 SEHNR, CDR2 FQNEAQ (reference sequence). The CDR3 is 14 residues long. The DNA for the CDR3 is TGTGCCAGCAGCTTACCGGGACGGAACACTGAAGCTTTCTTT. Its translation: CASSLPGRNTEAFF.

This clone was observed a handful of times. CDR3: CASSFMEDTEAFF. The CDR3 region has the DNA TGTGCCAGCAGCTTCATGGAGGACACTGAAGCTTTCTTT. This sequence joins TRBV7-8 and TRBJ1-1, with D unresolved. The CDR3 covers 13 residues. V lost 3 bases and J lost 3, with 8 bases in between. Germline V gene lookup returns CDR1 SGHVS and CDR2 FQNEAQ.

This sequence joins TRBV4-1 and TRBJ1-4, with D uncertain. The V gene's germline CDR1 is MGHRA and CDR2 YSYEKL. V dropped 0 bases and J dropped 8 bases, with 16 bases sitting between them. The CDR3 consists of 16 residues. CDR3: CASSQDKLDRREKLFF. CDR3 nucleotides: TGCGCCAGCAGCCAAGACAAACTGGACCGGAGGGAAAAACTGTTTTTT.

The chain has TRBV4-1 and TRBJ2-7; 10 bases are a match to TRBD1. The CDR3 is 14 residues long. V gave up 6 bases and J gave up 3 bases; unmatched junction bases: 5. Germline lookup yields CDR1 MGHRA and CDR2 YSYEKL. The CDR3 loop reads CASSPGQGFYEQYF. Here the CDR3 DNA reads TGCGCCAGCAGTCCGGGACAGGGGTTCTACGAGCAGTACTTC.

The chain joins TRBV2 to TRBJ1-5; D remains unclear. CDR3 size: 14 residues. Trimming left V 6 bases short and J 6 bases short, with 15 bases between. From germline, CDR1 is SNHLY and CDR2 FYNNEI. In DNA, the CDR3 is TGTGCCAGCAGCCCAATCGGCAGCCGTCAGCCCCAGCATTTT. Amino acid sequence: CASSPIGSRQPQHF.

The CDR3 nucleotides read TGTGCCACCCTCGTTTGGGACACTGAAGCTTTCTTT. It codes for CATLVWDTEAFF. The chain couples TRBV28 to TRBJ1-1; unclear D gene. Germline CDR1 is MDHEN and CDR2 is SYDVKM. The CDR3 has 12 residues. Trimming pared 10 bases from V and 3 bases from J, leaving 12 bases between. Looking up the rest from reference TRBV28 and TRBJ1-1 gives the full variable domain: DVKVTQSSRYLVKRTGEKVFLECVQDMDHENMFWYRQDPGLGLRLIYFSYDVKMKEKGDIPEGYSVSREKKERFSLILESASTNQTSMYLCATLVWDTEAFFGQGTRLTVV.

This chain links TRBV27 with TRBJ1-5; D is possibly TRBD1 (6 bases). V lost 5 bases, J lost 7 bases, and 9 bases lay in between. Germline V CDR1 and CDR2: MNHEY, SMNVEV (reference sequence). This CDR3 has 12 amino acids. The chain's CDR3 is CASSGTGQPQHF. CDR3 coding DNA: TGTGCCAGCAGTGGAACAGGGCAGCCCCAGCATTTT.

The genes are TRBV6-5 and TRBJ1-5; unclear D gene. The CDR3 has 15 amino acids. With 6 bases removed from V and 2 bases from J, the gap between germline ends came to 14 bases. Germline CDR1 and CDR2: MNHEY and SVGAGI. The CDR3 region has the DNA TGTGCCAGCAGACCCGGAGGGAGTGGCAATCAGCCCCAGCATTTT. Amino acid sequence: CASRPGGSGNQPQHF.

The J gene is TRBJ2-5, the V gene TRBV2; 7 bases fit TRBD1. After removal of 4 bases from V and 2 bases from J, the junction contained 4 bases not matched to a gene. Germline V gene lookup returns CDR1 SNHLY and CDR2 FYNNEI. CDR3 length: 14 amino acids. This CDR3 is CASSGNRGQETQYF. The CDR3 nucleotides are TGTGCCAGCAGTGGAAACAGGGGTCAAGAGACCCAGTACTTC. The whole variable domain, filled in from reference TRBV2 and TRBJ2-5, reads EPEVTQTPSHQVTQMGQEVILRCVPISNHLYFYWYRQILGQKVEFLVSFYNNEISEKSEIFDDQFSVERPDGSNFTLKIRSTKLEDSAMYFCASSGNRGQETQYFGPGTRLLVL.

This chain links TRBV19 with TRBJ1-2; the match to TRBD1 covers 9 bases. V lost 1 base to trimming and J lost 2 bases; unmatched junction nucleotides: 5. In germline, CDR1 is LNHDA, CDR2 SQIVND (reference sequence). There are 16 residues in the CDR3. Written as DNA, the CDR3 is TGTGCCAGTAGTATAGGTCCGACAGGGGGAAACTATGGCTACACCTTC. Its translation: CASSIGPTGGNYGYTF.

The chain joins TRBV7-9 to TRBJ2-3, with D perhaps TRBD1 (5 bases). Trimming removed 5 bases at V and 7 bases at J, with 16 bases between. CDR1 is SEHNR, CDR2 FQNEAQ, per germline (reference sequence). The CDR3 loop spans 14 amino acids. CDR3: CASSRLDGAYTQYF. Here the CDR3 DNA reads TGTGCCAGCAGCCGCTTGGATGGGGCGTATACGCAGTATTTT.

In this sample, this clone turned up a few times. The rearrangement links TRBV4-2 to TRBJ2-1; 8 positions match TRBD2. The CDR3 has 16 residues. Germline V lookup: CDR1 LGHNA, CDR2 YNFKEQ. V shed 1 base, J shed 8 bases, and the junction held 10 bases outside the gene matches. CDR3 in amino acids: CASSQGPTGGGYEQFF. The CDR3 nucleotides read TGTGCCAGCAGCCAAGGACCTACCGGGGGGGGCTATGAGCAGTTCTTC.